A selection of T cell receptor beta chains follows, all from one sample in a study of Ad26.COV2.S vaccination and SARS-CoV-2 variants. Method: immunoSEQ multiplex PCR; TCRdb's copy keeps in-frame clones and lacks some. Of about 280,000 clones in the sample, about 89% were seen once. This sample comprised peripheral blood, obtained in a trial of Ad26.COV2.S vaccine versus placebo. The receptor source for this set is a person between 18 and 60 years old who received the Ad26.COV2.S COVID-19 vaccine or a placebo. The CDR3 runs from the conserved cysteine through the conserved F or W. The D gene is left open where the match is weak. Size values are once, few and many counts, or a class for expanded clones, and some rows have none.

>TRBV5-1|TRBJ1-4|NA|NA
TGCGCCAGCAGCTTGGACGGGACAACTAATGAAAAACTGTTTTTT
CASSLDGTTNEKLFF
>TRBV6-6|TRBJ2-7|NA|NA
TGTGCCAGCAGTGCGGAGTCCTACGAGCAGTACTTC
CASSAESYEQYF
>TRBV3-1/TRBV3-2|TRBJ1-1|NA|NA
TGTGCCAGCAGCCAGGGACACCTGAACACTGAAGCTTTCTTT
CASSQGHLNTEAFF
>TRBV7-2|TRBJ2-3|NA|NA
TGTGCCAGCAGCTTACGTTTTCTGACAGATACGCAGTATTTT
CASSLRFLTDTQYF
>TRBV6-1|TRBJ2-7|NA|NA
TGTGCCAGCAGTGAAAGAGGGTCCTACGAGCAGTACTTC
CASSERGSYEQYF
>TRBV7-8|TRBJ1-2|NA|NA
TGTGCCAGCAGCGCGAAGGAGGGTTTTAACTATGGCTACACCTTC
CASSAKEGFNYGYTF
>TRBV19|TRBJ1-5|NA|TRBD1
TGTGCCAGTAGCCACCGGGACAGACGGTATAGCAATCAGCCCCAGCATTTT
CASSHRDRRYSNQPQHF
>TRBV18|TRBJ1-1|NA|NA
TGTGCCAGCTCACCAGGGGGCCGGGCTGAAGCTTTCTTT
CASSPGGRAEAFF
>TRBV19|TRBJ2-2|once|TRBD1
TGTGCCTCCCATGAAGGAACAGGGGGCACCGGGGAGCTGTTTTTT
CASHEGTGGTGELFF
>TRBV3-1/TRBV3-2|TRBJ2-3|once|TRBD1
TGTGCCAGCAGCCAAGATACCCTAGTGGGACAGACTAGCACAGATACGCAGTATTTT
CASSQDTLVGQTSTDTQYF
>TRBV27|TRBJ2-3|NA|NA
TGTGCCAGCAGTTTATCAGGACACGGGTACACAGATACGCAGTATTTT
CASSLSGHGYTDTQYF
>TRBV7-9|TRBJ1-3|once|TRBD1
TGTGCCAGCACCCCACAGGGGGCGGGAAACACCATATATTTT
CASTPQGAGNTIYF
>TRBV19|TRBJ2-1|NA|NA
TGTGCCAGTACTCTAGGGACGGTACTCTCCTACAATGAGCAGTTCTTC
CASTLGTVLSYNEQFF
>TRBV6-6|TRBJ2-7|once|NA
TGTGCCAGCAGTTACTCCGACTTTTTGCGCCCAGAGGAGCAGTACTTC
CASSYSDFLRPEEQYF
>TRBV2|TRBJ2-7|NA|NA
TGTGCCAGCATAATAGGGGGGACCCTTCTCGGCGAGCAGTACTTC
CASIIGGTLLGEQYF
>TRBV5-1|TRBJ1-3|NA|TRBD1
TGCGCCAGCAGTGAGGGGGCGACGGGAAACACCATATATTTT
CASSEGATGNTIYF
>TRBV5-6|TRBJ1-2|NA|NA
TGTGCCAGCAGCGTAGGCGGACCTAGGAGCTACACCTTC
CASSVGGPRSYTF
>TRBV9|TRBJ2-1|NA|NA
TGTGCCAGCAGCAATCCGGGGGGCCCCTCCTACAATGAGCAGTTCTTC
CASSNPGGPSYNEQFF
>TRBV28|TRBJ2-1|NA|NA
TGTGCCAGCAGCCGCGACAATGAGCAGTTCTTC
CASSRDNEQFF
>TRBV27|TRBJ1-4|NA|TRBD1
TGTGCCAGCAGGCCGGGACAGAGCTACAATGAAAAACTGTTTTTT
CASRPGQSYNEKLFF
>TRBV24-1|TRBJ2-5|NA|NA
TGTGCCACCAGTGAGCAGGGACGAGAGACCCAGTACTTC
CATSEQGRETQYF
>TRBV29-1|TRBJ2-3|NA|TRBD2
TGCAGCGTTGATAGGCCTAGCGGGACTGATACGCAGTATTTT
CSVDRPSGTDTQYF
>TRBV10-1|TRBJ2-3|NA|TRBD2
TGCGCCAGCAGTGAACAACTAGCGGGAGGGGCAGATACGCAGTATTTT
CASSEQLAGGADTQYF
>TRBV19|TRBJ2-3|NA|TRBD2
TGTGCCAGTAGTAGCGGGGGGGCCTACCGCACAGATACGCAGTATTTT
CASSSGGAYRTDTQYF